Listed below are T cell receptor beta chains from one sample, sequenced in a study of beta chain features in type 1 diabetes. The method was immunoSEQ multiplex PCR; TCRdb's version includes in-frame clones alone and lacks a portion of them. The sample holds 850,000 to 900,000 clones; roughly a sixth are singletons and the top ten take roughly 0.025%. Sequencing was carried out using naive CD4+ T cells from blood. Receptors originate from a woman aged 18-35 years in good health. The CDR3 runs from the conserved cysteine through the conserved F or W. A D gene is named only where the DNA matches it firmly. A row's size may be missing; if present it is once, few, many or a size class.

abundance	v_gene	d_gene	j_gene	CDR3nt	CDR3aa
few	TRBV15	TRBD1	TRBJ2-3	TGTGCCACCACGGGGGAAAGGACAGGGGCGCAGTATTTT	CATTGERTGAQYF
few	TRBV5-1	-	TRBJ2-3	TGCGCCAGCAGCTCGGTGGGCACAGATACGCAGTATTTT	CASSSVGTDTQYF
few	TRBV5-1	-	TRBJ2-5	TGCGCCAGCAGCTTGCCCGCCGTGACTGTGCAAACCCAGTACTTC	CASSLPAVTVQTQYF
few	TRBV20-1	-	TRBJ1-1	TGCAGTTCATCATCGGCTTTCTTT	CSSSSAFF
few	TRBV4-3	TRBD2	TRBJ2-7	TGCGCCAGCAGCCAAGTGAATTGGGGGGGCGAGCAGTACTTC	CASSQVNWGGEQYF
-	TRBV10-3	TRBD1	TRBJ2-5	TGTGCCATCAGTGAGTCTTTGGACAGGGGGCTGTCTCAAGAGACCCAGTACTTC	CAISESLDRGLSQETQYF
-	TRBV28	TRBD2	TRBJ2-1	TGTGCCAGCAGCCCTGGGGGAGGGCCTAATGAGCAGTTCTTC	CASSPGGGPNEQFF
-	TRBV18	-	TRBJ2-2	TGTGCCAGCTCACCTAGCGTCCAGGGTGAAGTCGGGGAGCTGTTTTTT	CASSPSVQGEVGELFF
-	TRBV7-6	-	TRBJ2-6	TGTGCCAGCAGCCCATTTCAGGGAAGTAGGGGGGCCAACGTCCTGACTTTC	CASSPFQGSRGANVLTF
-	TRBV5-1	TRBD1	TRBJ1-1	TGCGCCAGCAGCTTTACCGGGACAGCGAACACTGAAGCTTTCTTT	CASSFTGTANTEAFF
few	TRBV7-9	-	TRBJ1-5	TGTGCCAGCGCCTTTCGGTCGGATCAGCCCCAGCATTTT	CASAFRSDQPQHF
-	TRBV6-1	-	TRBJ1-1	TGTGCCAGCAGGGACTTACAGGGCATGAACACTGAAGCTTTCTTT	CASRDLQGMNTEAFF
few	TRBV11-3	-	TRBJ2-7	TGTGCCAGCAGCTTAGGATCTGTGGGTGGTGAGCAGTACTTC	CASSLGSVGGEQYF
-	TRBV5-6	-	TRBJ1-5	TGTGCCAGCAGCACTGGGGGTCTTCAGCCCCAGCATTTT	CASSTGGLQPQHF
-	TRBV9	TRBD2	TRBJ2-2	TGTGCCAGCAGCGGAAGACCTAGCGGGAGAAACACCGGGGAGCTGTTTTTT	CASSGRPSGRNTGELFF